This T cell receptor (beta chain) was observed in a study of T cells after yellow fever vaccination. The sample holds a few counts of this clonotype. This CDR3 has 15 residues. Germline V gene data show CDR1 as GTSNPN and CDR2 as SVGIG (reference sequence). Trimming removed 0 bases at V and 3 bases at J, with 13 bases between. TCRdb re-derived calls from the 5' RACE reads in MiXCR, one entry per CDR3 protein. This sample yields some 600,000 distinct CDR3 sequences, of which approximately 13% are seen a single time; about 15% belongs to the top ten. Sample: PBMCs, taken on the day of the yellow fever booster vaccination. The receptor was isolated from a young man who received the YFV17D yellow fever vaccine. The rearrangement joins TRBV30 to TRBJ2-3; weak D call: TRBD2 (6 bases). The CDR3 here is CAWSVGSGLTDTQYF. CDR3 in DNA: TGTGCCTGGAGTGTAGGTAGCGGACTAACAGATACGCAGTATTTT. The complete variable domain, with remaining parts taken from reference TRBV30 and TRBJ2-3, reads SQTIHQWPATLVQPVGSPLSLECTVEGTSNPNLYWYRQAAGRGLQLLFYSVGIGQISSEVPQNLSASRPQDRQFILSSKKLLLSDSGFYLCAWSVGSGLTDTQYFGPGTRLTVL.